Listed below are T cell receptor beta chains from one sample, sequenced in a study of cytomegalovirus exposure and HLA in healthy donors. Profiling relied on immunoSEQ multiplex PCR, and the TCRdb table lists in-frame clones only, not all of them. This table has about 130,000 clones, around nine tenths appearing once. Input material: PBMCs. These receptors were taken from a man in his thirties or forties in good health and CMV-seronegative. The CDR3 runs from the conserved cysteine through the conserved F or W. D genes are given only for firm matches. Size values are once, few and many counts, or a class for expanded clones, and some rows have none.

TRBV6-1	TRBJ1-1	once	.	TGTGCCAGCACCCACAGTCAGGTGAACACTGAAGCTTTCTTT	CASTHSQVNTEAFF
TRBV5-1	TRBJ1-2	.	.	TGCGCCAGCAGCAACCAAGGGGGGGGCTTTGATGGCTACACCTTC	CASSNQGGGFDGYTF
TRBV11-2	TRBJ1-5	.	.	TGTGCCAGCAGCTTAGACGGGAACGGTAATCAGCCCCAGCATTTT	CASSLDGNGNQPQHF
TRBV18	TRBJ2-1	once	TRBD1	TGTGCCAGCTCACCACAGGGACAGCCCCGGAGCGATGAGCAGTTCTTC	CASSPQGQPRSDEQFF
TRBV29-1	TRBJ2-7	.	.	TGCAGCGTTCAGACACTCTCCTACGAGCAGTACTTC	CSVQTLSYEQYF
TRBV18	TRBJ1-2	.	.	TGTGCCAGCTCACGTATCGAGGCACCTAACTATGGCTACACCTTC	CASSRIEAPNYGYTF
TRBV12-5	TRBJ2-7	.	.	TGTGCTAGTGGCTCTAGCTCAGAGCCCTCCTACGAGCAGTACTTC	CASGSSSEPSYEQYF
TRBV11-2	TRBJ2-5	.	TRBD2	TGTGCCAGCAGCTTAGAGGCGACTAGCGACCAAGAGACCCAGTACTTC	CASSLEATSDQETQYF
TRBV5-1	TRBJ2-7	.	.	TGCGCCAGCAGCCCGGGGTTTGGCGAGCAGTACTTC	CASSPGFGEQYF
TRBV15	TRBJ1-2	.	TRBD1	TGTGCCACCGGGACAGTCTATGGCTACACCTTC	CATGTVYGYTF
TRBV29-1	TRBJ2-1	.	TRBD2	TGCAGCGCGGGGGGGAGGGTATCCTACAATGAGCAGTTCTTC	CSAGGRVSYNEQFF
TRBV7-8	TRBJ2-7	.	TRBD2	TGTGCCAGCAGCTTAAGCCCTAGCGGCTACGAGCAGTACTTC	CASSLSPSGYEQYF
TRBV13	TRBJ2-4	.	TRBD1	TGTGCCAGCAGCCCTCCAACAGGGGACATAGCCAAAAACATTCAGTACTTC	CASSPPTGDIAKNIQYF
TRBV6-6	TRBJ2-1	.	TRBD2	TGTGCCAGCAGTAGCGGGAGGGCCGTGGATGAGCAGTTCTTC	CASSSGRAVDEQFF
TRBV2	TRBJ2-7	few	.	TGTGCCAGCCCCCTCGAGCAGTACTTC	CASPLEQYF
TRBV30	TRBJ2-7	few	TRBD2	TGTGCCTGGAGGGCCCGCCCTAGCGGCTACGAGCAGTACTTC	CAWRARPSGYEQYF
TRBV6-5	TRBJ1-5	.	.	TGTGCCAGCAGGACGACAGGACTCGGGCAGCCCCAGCATTTT	CASRTTGLGQPQHF
TRBV5-1	TRBJ1-2	.	TRBD1	TGCGCCAGCAGCCACGGACAGGGGGATGGCTACACCTTC	CASSHGQGDGYTF
TRBV15	TRBJ2-3	.	TRBD2	TGTGCCACCAGCAGAGGGGGGGGAGCCGGCGAAGATACGCAGTATTTT	CATSRGGGAGEDTQYF
TRBV19	TRBJ2-7	.	TRBD2	TGTGCCAGTAGTGAGAGCGGGAGGGCCGTATACGAGCAGTACTTC	CASSESGRAVYEQYF
TRBV30	TRBJ1-2	.	.	TGTGCCTGGAGTATCCAAACAGCTCGAGGCTACACCTTC	CAWSIQTARGYTF
TRBV7-9	TRBJ1-6	.	TRBD1	TGTGCCAGCAGCTTACCAGGGGGTATGATGTCACCCCTCCACTTT	CASSLPGGMMSPLHF
TRBV5-4	TRBJ2-1	.	TRBD2	TGTGCCAGCTCTCCATCCCCCCGGGGGGGCTCCTACAATGAGCAGTTCTTC	CASSPSPRGGSYNEQFF
TRBV5-1	TRBJ1-1	few	.	TGCGCCAGCAGCCCAACTCCGGGACACGTCGTTGAAGCTTTCTTT	CASSPTPGHVVEAFF
TRBV5-1	TRBJ2-5	.	TRBD2	TGCGCCAGCAGCGGGGGACTAGCAGAAGAGACCCAGTACTTC	CASSGGLAEETQYF
TRBV4-1	TRBJ2-1	few	.	TGCGCCAGCAGCCAAACCGGACTTTACAATGAGCAGTTCTTC	CASSQTGLYNEQFF
TRBV5-5	TRBJ2-7	.	.	TGTGCCAGCACCCCAGGGCAGGGGCACTCCTACGAGCAGTACTTC	CASTPGQGHSYEQYF
TRBV5-1	TRBJ2-2	.	TRBD2	TGCGCCAGCAGCTTGTTCCTAGCGGGAGCCACCGGGGAGCTGTTTTTT	CASSLFLAGATGELFF
TRBV5-1	TRBJ2-1	once	TRBD2	TGCGCCAGCAGCCACCAGCAGCGGGAGTCCTACAATGAGCAGTTCTTC	CASSHQQRESYNEQFF
TRBV7-9	TRBJ1-2	.	.	TGTGCCAGCAGCTTAAGCGGCCTGACCCCAAGGGGCTACACCTTC	CASSLSGLTPRGYTF
TRBV5-4	TRBJ1-4	.	.	TGTGCCAGCAGCTTGGCCTCGGGACAACGTAATGAAAAACTGTTTTTT	CASSLASGQRNEKLFF
TRBV15	TRBJ2-7	.	TRBD1	TGTGCCACCAGCAGAGATAGGCAGGGGGCGGGCGAGCAGTACTTC	CATSRDRQGAGEQYF
TRBV12-1	TRBJ1-5	.	.	TGTGCCAGCAGCTTTTGGGGAGACAGGGGGTTTGGGCAGCCCCAGCATTTT	CASSFWGDRGFGQPQHF
TRBV14	TRBJ2-3	.	TRBD1	TGTGCCAGCAGCTCACAAGGGGGCTCCCGCACAGATACGCAGTATTTT	CASSSQGGSRTDTQYF
TRBV2	TRBJ2-7	few	.	TGTGCCAGCATCGGCTACGAGCAGTACTTC	CASIGYEQYF
TRBV18	TRBJ2-3	.	TRBD2	TGTGCCAGCTCACCGTCAGGGGGACTAGCGGGAGTGGGTACGCAGTATTTT	CASSPSGGLAGVGTQYF
TRBV15	TRBJ2-1	.	.	TGTGCCACCAGCAGAGCGCTTGAGGGCCGGTTCGATGAGCAGTTCTTC	CATSRALEGRFDEQFF
TRBV11-3	TRBJ1-3	.	.	TGTGCCAGCAGCAGAGGCGGAGGTTTCTCTGGAAACACCATATATTTT	CASSRGGGFSGNTIYF
TRBV19	TRBJ2-3	medium-sized	TRBD2	TGTGCCGCCTCCGGACTAGCGGAAACAGATACGCAGTATTTT	CAASGLAETDTQYF
TRBV5-1	TRBJ2-1	.	TRBD2	TGCGCCAGCAGACTGCGGGGGGGAGCCCAAGGTGAGCAGTTCTTC	CASRLRGGAQGEQFF
TRBV27	TRBJ2-1	.	.	TGTGCCAGCCGCGGGTACAATGAGCAGTTCTTC	CASRGYNEQFF
TRBV7-8	TRBJ1-5	few	.	TGTGCCAGCAGCAGCGGTCAGCCCCAGCATTTT	CASSSGQPQHF
TRBV28	TRBJ1-5	.	TRBD1	TGTGCCAGCATTTCCTGGACAGGCTCGAATCAGCCCCAGCATTTT	CASISWTGSNQPQHF
TRBV28	TRBJ1-6	.	.	TGTGCCATCTACGATGGAGGCCTTCTTACCCTCCACTTT	CAIYDGGLLTLHF
TRBV2	TRBJ2-3	.	TRBD2	TGTGCCAGCAGTGCAGCGGGAGGTGGTGGAGATACGCAGTATTTT	CASSAAGGGGDTQYF
TRBV15	TRBJ1-5	.	TRBD1	TGTGCCACCAGCGGTATTCAAGGGGGCTGGAGCAATCAGCCCCAGCATTTT	CATSGIQGGWSNQPQHF
TRBV11-2	TRBJ1-3	.	.	TGTGCCAGCAGCCCGGCGACAGCTGGAAACACCATATATTTT	CASSPATAGNTIYF
TRBV5-1	TRBJ2-5	.	TRBD1	TGCGCCAGCAGCTCGGGACAGGGCGGATCCGGAGAGACCCAGTACTTC	CASSSGQGGSGETQYF
TRBV7-2	TRBJ1-1	.	.	TGTGCCAGCAGCTTAGACAGGTGGACTGAAGCTTTCTTT	CASSLDRWTEAFF
TRBV30	TRBJ1-5	.	TRBD1	TGTGCCTGGAGTGCTCCGGGACAGAAGCATTTT	CAWSAPGQKHF
TRBV5-6	TRBJ1-2	.	TRBD1	TGTGCCAGCAGCTTGCCGAAATCGGGACAGTCTCCCTATGGCTACACCTTC	CASSLPKSGQSPYGYTF
TRBV6-5	TRBJ1-2	.	.	TGTGCCAGCAGCCAAACTGGGACATCCGATGGCTACACCTTC	CASSQTGTSDGYTF
TRBV4-2	TRBJ2-7	.	.	TGTGCCAGCAGCCGGACTTCGCACTCCACCTACGAGCAGTACTTC	CASSRTSHSTYEQYF
TRBV7-9	TRBJ2-7	.	TRBD2	TGTGCCAGCAGGCCCGCGGGGGGGATCGAGCAGTACTTC	CASRPAGGIEQYF
TRBV7-2	TRBJ2-1	.	TRBD1	TGTGCCAGCAGCTCCTTTCACCAGGGGGCCGATGAGCAGTTCTTC	CASSSFHQGADEQFF